This TCR beta chain was profiled in a study of neurological immune-mediated disorders (dated by TCRdb to the late 2010s). As for the study more broadly: Peripheral blood TCR-beta repertoires from patients with HTLV-I-associated myelopathy (HAM/TSP), patients with multiple sclerosis, and healthy controls were compared in the study using UMI-based sequencing. Alongside PBMC samples, the set of 106 TCR-beta libraries contained longitudinal samples, technical triplicates, and paired CD4+ and CD8+ T-cell subsets that had been sorted. Of the roughly 70 subjects in the cohort, about 14 were HAM/TSP patients, around 35 were multiple sclerosis patients, and approximately 20 were healthy controls. What the research found in general, with its limitations: Across subjects, expanded clones never shared an identical CDR3 amino acid sequence, which suggests that the TCR-beta repertoires in every group were private. The highest TCR clonal expansion was observed in HAM/TSP patients, whereas the lowest was observed in MS patients, even when compared with healthy controls.

Healthy controls were blood bank volunteers in Maryland, USA. For unsorted PBMC libraries, 2 million PBMCs were used after storage in RNAlater at -80 degrees C until RNA extraction. PBMCs were separated from peripheral blood using Ficoll-Hypaque density gradient centrifugation and then cryopreserved in liquid nitrogen. This clonotype was picked up many times. It has no known antigen specificity. No clone much larger than this one lies a single base away; base qualities are absent. cDNA was synthesized by template-switch 5'RACE using a primer with a 10-nucleotide random unique molecular identifier that tagged each TCR transcript. Each sequencing run produced over 180 million TCR-beta sequences covering 15-18 subjects. The RNeasy kit was used for extraction of total RNA. TCR-beta VDJ regions were amplified with primers for the TCR constant region and the 5'RACE anchor, using the KAPA Real-time Library Amplification kit. Sample indexes and Illumina adaptors were added in a first PCR, and a second PCR then increased library yield. After Ampure bead purification, the TCR product of roughly 650 bp was size-selected on a 2% E-gel SizeSelection system. Before pooling, library quality was assessed on a Bioanalyzer, concentration was determined with Qubit, and library quantification was performed with the Kapa Library Quantification kit. Paired-end 2 x 150 bp sequencing of the libraries was performed on an Illumina HiSeq 2500. To increase sequence diversity, roughly 25-31% phiX was spiked into each library pool. Processing in the source paper ran as follows. Quality-filtered reads were processed with the UMI-based MiGEC pipeline, which removed over 75% of raw TCR sequences during error correction. IMGT germline references were used for alignment of VDJ genes, and clonotypes were defined by a unique CDR3 amino acid sequence together with V-J genes. VDJtools evaluated clonal expansion, Shannon diversity and CDR3 relatedness (CalcPairwiseDistances, ClusterSamples); CLCbio workbench built phylogenetic trees. Clones with at least 8 unique UMIs were defined as expanded, with this threshold being based on coefficient-of-variation modelling across technical triplicates. Using fastp trimming at Q25 and MiXCR clonotype assembly, TCRdb reanalyzed the public sequencing data and kept in-frame beta chains. Rows merge per CDR3 protein into single entries with the most common DNA and genes. The authors' filters were not applied to this entry. The sample yields tens of thousands of distinct CDR3 sequences; roughly 26% were counted once. The ten largest make up 23% of the sample.

The CDR3 measures 15 amino acids from cysteine to phenylalanine. Left in the record is the CDR3 DNA by itself, 45 bases read in frame from the first base. V lost 6 bases and J lost 4 bases, and the count of bases not matched to a germline gene is 9. The chain was built from TRBV12-3 or TRBV12-4 and TRBJ1-2; TRBD1 fits 9 bases in the junction. This TCR came from a woman between 70 and 85 years old in good health. Sequenced: PBMCs. The CDR3 has the sequence CASSGQGIGGYGYTF. The DNA sequence is as follows: TGTGCCAGCAGCGGACAGGGGATCGGGGGCTATGGCTACACCTTC.